Reported below is one TCR beta chain. Its cognate antigen is unknown. The record originates from a study of shared clonotypes between healthy human individuals. Across the whole study: Per-donor plates numbered three CD4 naive, three CD4 memory, two CD8 naive and one CD8 memory.

As defined, naive CD8 cells were CD45RO-negative and positively selected for CCR7, with terminally differentiated effector memory CD45RA+ cells excluded. Once extracted for a subset, genomic DNA was divided evenly among several immunoSEQ plates. Profiling relied on immunoSEQ multiplex PCR, and the TCRdb table lists in-frame clones only, not all of them. The sample yields around 2,000,000 clones, 85% to 95% seen once. The CDR3 is made up of 15 amino acids. With V trimmed by 4 bases and J by 10 bases, 15 bases remained unmatched. Germline CDR1 reads SGHDT; CDR2 reads YYEEEE. Findings and caveats of the study: Non-shared clonotypes displayed generation probabilities falling below those of clonotypes present in all four donors.

This sequence joins TRBV5-6 and TRBJ1-1, with TRBD1 identical over 8 bases. Sequences were obtained from naive CD8+ T cells from PBMCs. The TCR comes from a man between 18 and 35 years old in good health. Some clones in this sample may be carry-over from other donors' samples. Here the CDR3 reads CASSTAGGPTMGAFF. For the CDR3, the DNA is TGTGCCAGCAGCACCGCAGGGGGCCCGACTATGGGAGCTTTCTTT. The whole variable domain, filled in from reference TRBV5-6 and TRBJ1-1, reads DAGVTQSPTHLIKTRGQQVTLRCSPKSGHDTVSWYQQALGQGPQFIFQYYEEEERQRGNFPDRFSGHQFPNYSSELNVNALLLGDSALYLCASSTAGGPTMGAFFGQGTRLTVV.